The sequence of this T cell receptor beta chain was determined in a study of T-cell reconstitution after alpha-beta-depleted transplantation in children. Study results and caveats: Diversity and T-cell counts at one year after transplant derived mostly from new T cells. Expanded graft clones, several hundred of them, were reportedly the source of alpha-beta T cells about two months after transplant.

Concerning this clonotype itself: The antigen is undetermined.

The CDR3 loop spans 13 amino acids. The V end was cut by 5 bases, the J end by 16 bases, with 18 bases between. CDR1 SGHTA and CDR2 FQGNSA come from the germline V gene. Using unique molecular identifiers, the investigators prepared the TCRbeta library. TCRdb recomputed calls from the PCR reads with MiXCR, one row per CDR3 protein. The sample lists fewer than 550,000 distinct CDR3 sequences, over 10% occurring once. The TCR was taken from a female patient between 2 and 15 years old who had a stem cell transplant for aplastic anemia, so the T cells may come from the graft donor. The chain links TRBV7-2 to TRBJ2-6, with D unclear. The specimen was PBMCs, mostly from graft donor cells, collected 180 days after TCRalphabeta/CD19-depleted stem cell transplant. In DNA, the CDR3 is TGTGCCAGCAGCCCTCCCCCTGGGTACAGTCTGACTTTC. Translation: CASSPPPGYSLTF.